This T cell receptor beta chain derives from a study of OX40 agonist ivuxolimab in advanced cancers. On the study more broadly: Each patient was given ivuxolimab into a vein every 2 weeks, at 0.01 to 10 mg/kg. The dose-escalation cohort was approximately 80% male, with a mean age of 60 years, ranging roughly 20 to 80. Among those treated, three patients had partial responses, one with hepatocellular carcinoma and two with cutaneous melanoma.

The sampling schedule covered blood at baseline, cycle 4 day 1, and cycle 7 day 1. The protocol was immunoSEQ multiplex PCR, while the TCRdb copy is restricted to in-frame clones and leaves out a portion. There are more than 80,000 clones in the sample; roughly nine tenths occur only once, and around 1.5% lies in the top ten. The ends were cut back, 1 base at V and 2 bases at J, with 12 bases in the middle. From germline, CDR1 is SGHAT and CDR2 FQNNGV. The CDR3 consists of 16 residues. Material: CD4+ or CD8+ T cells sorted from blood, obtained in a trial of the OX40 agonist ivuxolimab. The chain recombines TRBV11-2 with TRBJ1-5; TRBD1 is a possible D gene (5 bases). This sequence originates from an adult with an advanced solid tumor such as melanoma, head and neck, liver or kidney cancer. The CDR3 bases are TGTGCCAGCAGCTTAGGTGTTTGGGACCGCAATCAGCCCCAGCATTTT. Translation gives CASSLGVWDRNQPQHF.